A single sample is the source of the 18 T cell receptor beta chains below, sequenced in a study of shared clonotypes between healthy human individuals (TCRdb year 2020). The library was generated by the immunoSEQ multiplex PCR assay. Entries here come from immuneACCESS through TCRdb and include only in-frame sequences with V and J called. Some clones fail to appear in such tables; in the studies checked, an unresolved V gene covers under half of the shortfall, and the cause of the remainder is unknown. This sample has roughly 2.4 million clones in its table, and approximately 94% of those were observed once. In total, the top ten clones hold roughly 0.13% of the sample. The sequencing sample was made of naive CD4+ T cells sorted from blood. The cell subset or site label for this specimen denotes: CD45RA+ positively selected. These receptors all stem from a man younger than 35 in good health.

This clone was observed once. This chain uses TRBV6-1 with TRBJ1-3; D unresolved. V gave up 6 bases and J gave up 4 bases, with 16 bases separating them. The CDR3 spans 15 residues. The germline gives CDR1 MNHNS, CDR2 SASEGT. DNA of the CDR3: TGTGCCAGCAGCGTGGTTCTGGGCGGGGGAAACACCATATATTTT. Protein product: CASSVVLGGGNTIYF.

This rearrangement joins TRBV14 to TRBJ1-2; 7 positions agree with TRBD1. The length of the CDR3 is 14 residues. The germline gives CDR1 SGHDN, CDR2 FVKESK. V lost 1 base and J lost 6; bases outside the gene matches: 5. Here the CDR3 DNA reads TGTGCCAGCAGCCAAGCAAGGGGGCTCGATGGCTACACCTTC. Translation: CASSQARGLDGYTF.

The chain employs TRBV6-1 and TRBJ1-4; D remains ambiguous. CDR1 and CDR2 from the germline V gene are MNHNS and SASEGT. V was clipped by 4 bases and J by 8 bases, with 5 bases between them. This CDR3 has 11 amino acids. The CDR3 reads CASSVLEKLFF. In nucleotides, the CDR3 is TGTGCCAGCAGTGTATTGGAAAAACTGTTTTTT.

With respect to this clone: This sample includes further DNA sequences coding for the same CDR3. The gene calls are TRBV5-5 and TRBJ1-1; D call uncertain. The CDR3 consists of 13 residues. V lost 5 bases, J lost 2 bases, and 10 bases lay in between. CDR1 and CDR2 (germline): SGHKS, YYEKEE (reference sequence). In DNA form, the CDR3 reads TGTGCCAGCAGGCTGACTGGCAACACTGAAGCTTTCTTT. Translating gives CASRLTGNTEAFF.

The chain's CDR3 is CASSSTGGNSPLHF. The CDR3 DNA reads TGTGCCAGCAGTTCGACAGGGGGGAATTCACCCCTCCACTTT. V and J are TRBV28 and TRBJ1-6; 9 nucleotides align to TRBD1. The germline gives CDR1 MDHEN, CDR2 SYDVKM. J was trimmed by 7 bases and V by 4 bases; bases with no gene match: 2. This CDR3 comprises 14 residues.

This clone was detected once. This chain links TRBV27 with TRBJ2-3; 12 bases map to TRBD2. Germline CDR1 and CDR2: MNHEY and SMNVEV (reference sequence). This CDR3 comprises 14 residues. The trim removed 7 bases at V and 6 bases at J, leaving 5 bases unmatched. The CDR3 sequence is CASKGLAGTDTQYF. The CDR3 DNA reads as TGTGCCAGCAAAGGACTAGCGGGGACGGATACGCAGTATTTT.

V usage is TRBV7-2 and J usage is TRBJ2-7, with 9 bases fitting TRBD2. V shed 5 bases and J 6 bases; nucleotides not matched to a gene: 8. Germline values: CDR1 SGHTA, CDR2 FQGNSA. The CDR3 covers 14 residues. CDR3 loop: CASSKEGLALEQYF. CDR3 in DNA: TGTGCCAGCAGCAAAGAGGGACTAGCCCTCGAGCAGTACTTC.

The CDR3 spells CAWSVVSDSLPLYEQYF. The DNA for the CDR3 is TGTGCCTGGAGTGTGGTCTCGGACAGCTTACCGTTATACGAGCAGTACTTC. The chain has TRBV30 and TRBJ2-7, with a possible D match to TRBD1 (6 bases). From germline, CDR1 is GTSNPN and CDR2 SVGIG (reference sequence). The CDR3 loop spans 17 amino acids. Between the trimmed V and J ends, which lost 0 bases and 4 bases, there was a span of 22 bases. Full variable domain (rest looked up from reference TRBV30 and TRBJ2-7): SQTIHQWPATLVQPVGSPLSLECTVEGTSNPNLYWYRQAAGRGLQLLFYSVGIGQISSEVPQNLSASRPQDRQFILSSKKLLLSDSGFYLCAWSVVSDSLPLYEQYFGPGTRLTVT.

The chain has TRBV7-9 and TRBJ2-1; TRBD2 might be the D (6 bases). V lost 1 base, J lost 4 bases, and 17 bases lay in between. From germline, CDR1 is SEHNR and CDR2 FQNEAQ (reference sequence). This CDR3 is built from 17 residues. In DNA, the CDR3 is TGTGCCAGCAGCTTAGATTTATCGGCGGGGCGATACAATGAGCAGTTCTTC. Residues: CASSLDLSAGRYNEQFF. Supplemented by reference TRBV7-9 and TRBJ2-1, the full variable domain reads DTGVSQNPRHKITKRGQNVTFRCDPISEHNRLYWYRQTLGQGPEFLTYFQNEAQLEKSRLLSDRFSAERPKGSFSTLEIQRTEQGDSAMYLCASSLDLSAGRYNEQFFGPGTRLTVL.

The chain employs TRBV2 and TRBJ2-3, with 8 bases matching TRBD2. This CDR3 is 13 amino acids long. Unmatched junction bases numbered 6, after V lost 8 bases and J lost 5 bases. Germline CDR1 SNHLY, CDR2 FYNNEI. The CDR3 DNA follows: TGTGCCAGCTGCGGGGGGCGGGTAGATACGCAGTATTTT. As protein: CASCGGRVDTQYF.

The J gene is TRBJ2-7, the V gene TRBV30; 7 bases are shared with TRBD1. Germline V gene sequence: CDR1 GTSNPN, CDR2 SVGIG (reference sequence). This CDR3 region has 15 residues. Unmatched junction bases numbered 9, after V lost 1 base and J lost 3 bases. CDR3 protein: CAWSATTGIHYEQYF. Here the CDR3 DNA reads TGTGCCTGGAGTGCCACGACAGGGATCCACTACGAGCAGTACTTC. Supplemented by reference TRBV30 and TRBJ2-7, the full variable domain reads SQTIHQWPATLVQPVGSPLSLECTVEGTSNPNLYWYRQAAGRGLQLLFYSVGIGQISSEVPQNLSASRPQDRQFILSSKKLLLSDSGFYLCAWSATTGIHYEQYFGPGTRLTVT.

V usage is TRBV5-1 and J usage is TRBJ1-4; 7 bases map to TRBD1. Trimming cost V 7 bases and J 7 bases; bases outside gene matches: 7. Germline V CDR1 and CDR2: SGHRS, YFSETQ. The CDR3 is 13 amino acids. In nucleotides, the CDR3 is TGCGCCAGCCGCGCGACAGGGTCTGAAAAACTGTTTTTT. It yields the protein CASRATGSEKLFF.

The rearrangement joins TRBV7-2 to TRBJ2-3; 8 bases line up with TRBD1. There are 16 residues in the CDR3. Germline assignment: CDR1 SGHTA and CDR2 FQGNSA. The V segment lost 2 bases and the J segment 4 bases; nucleotides outside the gene matches: 8. The CDR3, as DNA: TGTGCCAGCAGCTTACGGTCTGGCAGGGGGCCAGATACGCAGTATTTT. Protein sequence: CASSLRSGRGPDTQYF.

The chain carries TRBV27 and TRBJ2-1; D is ambiguous. The germline CDR1 and CDR2 sequences are MNHEY and SMNVEV (reference sequence). The length of the CDR3 is 15 residues. The germline V and J ends were trimmed by 6 bases and 0 bases, with 12 bases remaining between them. The CDR3 here is CASSPNLGSYNEQFF. In DNA, the CDR3 is TGTGCCAGCAGCCCGAACTTGGGCTCCTACAATGAGCAGTTCTTC.

This chain links TRBV6-5 with TRBJ1-2; weak D call: TRBD1 (5 bases). The V end was cut by 6 bases, the J end by 4 bases, with 18 bases between. This CDR3 has 15 amino acids. Germline V gene sequence: CDR1 MNHEY, CDR2 SVGAGI. The CDR3 sequence is CASSLRGRGGYGYTF. CDR3 bases: TGTGCCAGCAGCCTACGGGGTAGGGGCGGCTATGGCTACACCTTC.

The V gene is TRBV19, the J gene TRBJ2-4; TRBD2 aligns across 7 bases. Unmatched junction bases numbered 4, after V lost 0 bases and J lost 2 bases. The CDR3 extends over 16 amino acids. Germline CDR1 and CDR2: LNHDA and SQIVND (reference sequence). The CDR3 region is CASSIDGGGSKNIQYF. The CDR3 nucleotides read TGTGCCAGTAGTATAGATGGGGGGGGTTCCAAAAACATTCAGTACTTC. Drawing the rest from reference TRBV19 and TRBJ2-4, the complete variable domain is DGGITQSPKYLFRKEGQNVTLSCEQNLNHDAMYWYRQDPGQGLRLIYYSQIVNDFQKGDIAEGYSVSREKKESFPLTVTSAQKNPTAFYLCASSIDGGGSKNIQYFGAGTRLSVL.

As for this clone: This sample includes further DNA sequences coding for the same CDR3. The rearrangement uses TRBV7-2 and TRBJ2-1; D gene unclear. CDR3 length: 14 residues. Per germline, CDR1 SGHTA and CDR2 FQGNSA. V was shortened by 3 bases and J by 0 bases, with 6 bases between the two germline ends. The CDR3 sequence is CASSLRSSYNEQFF. The DNA for the CDR3 is TGTGCCAGCAGCTTGCGTAGCTCCTACAATGAGCAGTTCTTC.

The J gene is TRBJ1-5, the V gene TRBV19; D perhaps matches TRBD1 (5 bases). Germline V gives CDR1 LNHDA, CDR2 SQIVND (reference sequence). The CDR3 is 12 amino acids. CDR3 bases: TGTGGAGTCGGGGGAACTAATCAGCCCCAGCATTTT. This translates into CGVGGTNQPQHF.